These T cell receptor beta chains were read from a single sample in a study of regulatory T cells in long-lasting Graves disease. TCRdb ran MiXCR on the multiplex PCR reads and lists one entry per CDR3 protein. The data contain 400,000 to 550,000 distinct CDR3 sequences, about a sixth of them singletons. The data were also submitted as part of a second study, on T cells in Graves' hyperthyroidism and ophthalmopathy.

The source material was peripheral blood mononuclear cells (PBMCs), sampled at new diagnosis, from a patient treated with antithyroid drugs. The receptors were gathered from a woman aged 30 to 39 with Graves disease. Both conserved end residues are part of each CDR3. The D gene is left open where the match is weak. Size values are once, few and many counts, or a class for expanded clones, and some rows have none.

clone_size j_call d_call v_call cdr3_aa cdr3_nt
. TRBJ2-7 TRBD1 TRBV2 CASSAAGGEYEQYF TGTGCCAGCAGTGCTGCAGGGGGCGAGTACGAGCAGTACTTC
few TRBJ1-3 . TRBV5-8 CASSRPGDRNTIYF TGTGCCAGCAGCCGGCCGGGGGACAGAAACACCATATATTTT
many TRBJ2-3 . TRBV7-9 CASSLENTVLPDTQYF TGTGCCAGCAGCTTAGAAAATACGGTCCTTCCAGATACGCAGTATTTT
many TRBJ2-1 TRBD2 TRBV20-1 CSASKIQREGRGEGNEQFF TGCAGTGCTAGTAAAATTCAGCGGGAGGGCCGTGGGGAGGGGAATGAGCAGTTCTTC
many TRBJ1-5 . TRBV9 CASSVGRHHSNQPQHF TGTGCCAGCAGCGTAGGCCGTCACCATAGCAATCAGCCCCAGCATTTT
. TRBJ1-2 . TRBV5-5 CASSLGLESGYTF TGTGCCAGCAGCTTGGGGTTGGAATCTGGCTACACCTTC
many TRBJ2-5 . TRBV20-1 CSARGGPLSETQYF TGCAGTGCTAGAGGGGGCCCCCTGAGTGAGACCCAGTACTTC
many TRBJ1-1 . TRBV7-3 CASSEGDVGTEAFF TGTGCCAGCAGCGAGGGGGATGTGGGCACTGAAGCTTTCTTT
many TRBJ2-7 TRBD1 TRBV5-1 CASSLQGASSYEQYF TGCGCCAGCAGCCTCCAGGGGGCGTCCAGCTACGAGCAGTACTTC
. TRBJ1-2 . TRBV27 CASRLGTNGYTF TGTGCCAGCAGACTCGGGACCAACGGCTACACCTTC
many TRBJ2-7 TRBD2 TRBV7-2 CASSPTSASYEQYF TGTGCCAGCAGTCCTACTAGCGCCTCCTACGAGCAGTACTTC
many TRBJ2-3 . TRBV20-1 CSASSLRGLTDTQYF TGCAGTGCTAGCAGTTTGCGGGGACTCACAGATACGCAGTATTTT
. TRBJ2-1 TRBD2 TRBV10-2 CASSGASGSYGDEQFF TGCGCCAGCAGTGGGGCTAGCGGGTCATACGGGGATGAGCAGTTCTTC
many TRBJ2-7 . TRBV29-1 CSVVIAVYEQYF TGCAGCGTTGTGATAGCGGTCTACGAGCAGTACTTC
many TRBJ2-7 . TRBV14 CASSQDQASYEQYF TGTGCCAGCAGCCAAGATCAAGCGTCCTACGAGCAGTACTTC
. TRBJ2-1 TRBD2 TRBV7-2 CASSPLPGTSGGDEQFF TGTGCCAGCAGCCCCCTCCCCGGGACTAGCGGGGGGGATGAGCAGTTCTTC
many TRBJ2-1 TRBD2 TRBV6-1 CASKTGGGGLDSYNEQFF TGTGCCAGCAAAACTGGGGGGGGGGGACTAGACTCCTACAATGAGCAGTTCTTC
few TRBJ2-2 TRBD2 TRBV11-2 CASSQAGGPRTGELFF TGTGCCAGCAGTCAAGCGGGAGGGCCAAGGACCGGGGAGCTGTTTTTT
. TRBJ1-2 TRBD1 TRBV5-1 CASRQDRDGYTF TGCGCCAGCAGGCAAGACAGGGATGGCTACACCTTC
few TRBJ1-6 . TRBV18 CASSSGLANSPLHF TGTGCCAGCTCATCGGGACTGGCGAATTCACCCCTCCACTTT
. TRBJ2-1 . TRBV28 CASSLGLARGPIYNEQFF TGTGCCAGCAGCCTAGGGTTAGCGAGAGGACCAATCTACAATGAGCAGTTCTTC
many TRBJ1-5 TRBD1 TRBV15 CATSGDRGLNQPQHF TGTGCCACCAGCGGAGACAGGGGGCTAAATCAGCCCCAGCATTTT
many TRBJ2-5 . TRBV2 CASTLLAETQYF TGTGCCAGCACTCTTTTGGCGGAGACCCAGTACTTC
many TRBJ1-1 . TRBV27 CASSSQGPGTEAFF TGTGCCAGCAGCTCTCAGGGTCCGGGCACTGAAGCTTTCTTT
many TRBJ2-1 . TRBV10-3 CAISESSDWGDEQFF TGTGCCATCAGTGAGTCGTCGGATTGGGGGGATGAGCAGTTCTTC